Below, 24 T cell receptor beta chains from the same sample are listed, as sequenced in a study of cytomegalovirus exposure and HLA in healthy donors. 60 Vbeta and 13 Jbeta primers were used in PCR. Generated by immunoSEQ multiplex PCR, the TCRdb table keeps only in-frame clones and is missing some. The sample lists 100,000 to 150,000 clones; 80% to 85% were seen once. The sample was PBMCs. These receptors all come from a woman under 40 in good health and CMV-seronegative.

The chain couples TRBV30 to TRBJ1-4; weak D call: TRBD1 (5 bases). Trimming removed 3 bases at V and 8 bases at J, with 19 bases between. This CDR3 has 15 residues. The germline V gene has CDR1 GTSNPN and CDR2 SVGIG (reference sequence). The CDR3: CAWRAGWGVLEKLFF. DNA of the CDR3: TGTGCCTGGAGGGCTGGTTGGGGGGTTTTAGAAAAACTGTTTTTT. The full variable domain, its missing parts supplied by reference TRBV30 and TRBJ1-4, is SQTIHQWPATLVQPVGSPLSLECTVEGTSNPNLYWYRQAAGRGLQLLFYSVGIGQISSEVPQNLSASRPQDRQFILSSKKLLLSDSGFYLCAWRAGWGVLEKLFFGSGTQLSVL.

This clone appeared once. The V call is TRBV14, the J call TRBJ1-1; TRBD1 matches at 8 bases. Per the germline V gene, CDR1 is SGHDN and CDR2 is FVKESK. The CDR3 is made up of 16 amino acids. The junction had 11 bases not matched to a gene; V was cut back by 4 bases and J by 4 bases. CDR3 DNA sequence: TGTGCCAGCAGCCTAAGACAGGGGTCGTTGGCCACTGAAGCTTTCTTT. This encodes CASSLRQGSLATEAFF. Looking up the rest from reference TRBV14 and TRBJ1-1 gives the full variable domain: EAGVTQFPSHSVIEKGQTVTLRCDPISGHDNLYWYRRVMGKEIKFLLHFVKESKQDESGMPNNRFLAERTGGTYSTLKVQPAELEDSGVYFCASSLRQGSLATEAFFGQGTRLTVV.

This chain connects TRBV6-1 to TRBJ1-4, with D unclear. CDR1 is MNHNS, CDR2 SASEGT, per germline. Trimming took off 1 base at V and 0 bases at J, with 15 bases between the two ends. This CDR3 contains 18 residues. The DNA for the CDR3 is TGTGCCAGCAGTGAAGTAAGCAGGTTTTTAACAACTAATGAAAAACTGTTTTTT. Residues: CASSEVSRFLTTNEKLFF.

This clone was observed once. The chain links TRBV7-2 to TRBJ1-1; D unclear. This CDR3 spans 13 amino acids. V was cut by 5 bases and J by 1 base, with 8 bases left in between. Germline CDR1 reads SGHTA; CDR2 reads FQGNSA. CDR3: CASSPYRNTEAFF. CDR3 nucleotide sequence: TGTGCCAGCAGCCCGTATAGGAACACTGAAGCTTTCTTT.

Turning to this clone: A read error may account for a junction end that differs from germline. CDR3 nucleotide sequence: TGTGCTAGCAGCTTAGCTCCAAGAGTGGAGACCCAGTACTTC. It codes for CASSLAPRVETQYF. The J gene is TRBJ2-5, the V gene TRBV7-7; D not resolved. Germline V gene lookup returns CDR1 SSHAT and CDR2 FNYEAQ (reference sequence). CDR3 length: 14 residues.

In DNA, the CDR3 is TGTGCCAGCAGGTGGACTGGAGGCACGCAGTTCTTC. Encoded protein: CASRWTGGTQFF. The rearrangement joins TRBV11-2 to TRBJ2-1; tentatively, D is TRBD2 (5 bases). Germline lookup yields CDR1 SGHAT and CDR2 FQNNGV. The CDR3 has 12 residues. The V and J ends lost 6 bases and 12 bases respectively, with 15 bases between them. The whole variable domain, remainder taken from reference TRBV11-2 and TRBJ2-1, is EAGVAQSPRYKIIEKRQSVAFWCNPISGHATLYWYQQILGQGPKLLIQFQNNGVVDDSQLPKDRFSAERLKGVDSTLKIQPAKLEDSAVYLCASRWTGGTQFFGPGTRLTVL.

This clone has a handful of counts. This chain joins TRBV6-5 and TRBJ1-6, with D maybe TRBD1 (5 bases). The V end was cut by 0 bases, the J end by 12 bases, with 15 bases between. The length of the CDR3 is 15 residues. Germline CDR1 is MNHEY and CDR2 is SVGAGI. The CDR3 loop is CASSYSGQGAGPLHF. CDR3 nucleotide sequence: TGTGCCAGCAGTTACTCCGGCCAGGGCGCTGGACCCCTCCACTTT.

The J gene is TRBJ1-2, the V gene TRBV11-1, with TRBD1 identical over 7 bases. The CDR3 covers 16 residues. Per germline, CDR1 SGHAT and CDR2 FQDESV (reference sequence). V gave up 5 bases and J gave up 2 bases; unmatched junction bases: 11. Written as DNA, the CDR3 is TGTGCCAGCAGCCCGACCGGACAGGAGGCAAACTATGGCTACACCTTC. The encoded protein is CASSPTGQEANYGYTF.

The V call is TRBV27, the J call TRBJ1-2, with 8 bases that match TRBD1. Germline trimming cut 4 bases from V and 4 bases from J; bases unmatched to any gene: 2. The CDR3 extends over 13 amino acids. Germline CDR1 and CDR2: MNHEY and SMNVEV (reference sequence). This CDR3 is CASSWDRSYGYTF. The CDR3 coding sequence is TGTGCCAGCAGTTGGGACAGGAGCTATGGCTACACCTTC.

This rearrangement joins TRBV5-5 to TRBJ2-3; 7 bases are a match to TRBD2. Germline-derived CDR1 and CDR2 are SGHKS and YYEKEE (reference sequence). The J segment lost 4 bases and the V segment lost 1 base, leaving 9 bases of the junction unmatched. The CDR3 consists of 16 residues. CDR3 DNA: TGTGCCAGCAGCTTGACGGGAGGAATTAGGGCAGATACGCAGTATTTT. It codes for CASSLTGGIRADTQYF.

The V gene is TRBV5-6, the J gene TRBJ1-3, with TRBD1 matching over 8 bases. The CDR3 runs to 14 residues. With 1 base clipped from V and 8 bases from J, the junction kept 5 bases outside the gene matches. Germline CDR1 reads SGHDT; CDR2 reads YYEEEE. The chain's CDR3 is CASSLRTGLYTIYF. CDR3 in DNA: TGTGCCAGCAGCTTGAGGACAGGGCTATACACCATATATTTT.

This rearrangement joins TRBV6-5 to TRBJ1-2, with 8 bases aligning to TRBD1. The ends lost 11 bases at V and 4 bases at J; junction bases unmatched: 6. In germline, CDR1 is MNHEY, CDR2 SVGAGI. The CDR3 covers 12 residues. The CDR3, as DNA: TGTGCCGCGAGGGACAGGTCCTATGGCTACACCTTC. Translating gives CAARDRSYGYTF.

CDR3 DNA: TGTGCCAGCAGCTTTGACAGTTACGAGCAGTACTTC. Encoded protein: CASSFDSYEQYF. This chain connects TRBV5-4 to TRBJ2-7, with a weak D call TRBD1 (5 bases). The CDR3 sequence is 12 residues long. Trimming shortened V by 2 bases and J by 4 bases, and 7 bases separated the two germline ends. Looked up from germline, CDR1 is SGHNT and CDR2 is YYREEE (reference sequence).

J is TRBJ1-2 and V is TRBV6-5; weak D call: TRBD1 (5 bases). The CDR3 is 11 amino acids. V shed 8 bases and J shed 11 bases, with 15 bases lying between them. Per the germline V gene, CDR1 is MNHEY and CDR2 is SVGAGI. The CDR3 loop is CASGEGREYTF. Written as DNA, the CDR3 is TGTGCCAGCGGGGAAGGCAGGGAATACACCTTC.

This sequence joins TRBV5-1 and TRBJ1-4; a weak D match, TRBD1 (5 bases). CDR3 size: 14 residues. V lost 0 bases and J 5 bases, leaving 8 bases between the germline ends. The V gene's germline CDR1 is SGHRS and CDR2 YFSETQ. In DNA, the CDR3 is TGCGCCAGCAGCTTGGACAGGTCCAATGAAAAACTGTTTTTT. The encoded protein is CASSLDRSNEKLFF.

This clone was counted once. The rearrangement joins TRBV18 to TRBJ2-2; no clear D gene. CDR1 and CDR2 from the germline V gene are KGHSH and LQKENI. The ends were cut back, 3 bases at V and 2 bases at J, with 13 bases in the middle. The CDR3 extends over 16 amino acids. The CDR3 nucleotides read TGTGCCAGCTCACCTACCACGAGGCCTAACACCGGGGAGCTGTTTTTT. Protein product: CASSPTTRPNTGELFF.

In its sample, this clone was seen a few times. The chain couples TRBV6-6 to TRBJ2-2; 7 bases fit TRBD1. The CDR3 contains 15 residues. Losses at the gene ends were 4 bases for V and 0 bases for J; bases not matched to a gene: 2. CDR1 is MNHNY and CDR2 is SVGAGI in the germline V gene (reference sequence). Here the CDR3 DNA reads TGTGCCAGCAGTTCGGGGACAGCGAACACCGGGGAGCTGTTTTTT. Protein product: CASSSGTANTGELFF.

V is TRBV6-5 and J is TRBJ1-5, with D possibly being TRBD1 (5 bases). Germline V gene sequence: CDR1 MNHEY, CDR2 SVGAGI. This CDR3 has 15 residues. V lost 0 bases and J lost 7, with 13 bases in between. This CDR3 is CASSYSGAGNQPQHF. CDR3 coding DNA: TGTGCCAGCAGTTACTCTGGGGCAGGGAACCAGCCCCAGCATTTT.

This sequence joins TRBV5-1 and TRBJ2-3; 10 bases match TRBD2. The length of the CDR3 is 16 residues. V lost 2 bases and J lost 0; bases outside the gene matches: 3. Germline assignment: CDR1 SGHRS and CDR2 YFSETQ. This CDR3 reads CASSFASGGSTDTQYF. The CDR3 DNA reads as TGCGCCAGCAGCTTCGCTAGCGGGGGTAGCACAGATACGCAGTATTTT.

This clone was observed once. The rearrangement uses TRBV7-2 and TRBJ2-3, with 9 bases identical to TRBD2. This CDR3 has 16 residues. After removal of 1 base from V and 0 bases from J, the junction contained 2 bases not matched to a gene. Germline V gives CDR1 SGHTA, CDR2 FQGNSA. CDR3 DNA sequence: TGTGCCAGCAGCTTAGGGACTAGCGTCAGCACAGATACGCAGTATTTT. Protein sequence: CASSLGTSVSTDTQYF.

This chain connects TRBV18 to TRBJ1-1; D is possibly TRBD1 (5 bases). Germline V gene data show CDR1 as KGHSH and CDR2 as LQKENI. The CDR3 has 13 residues. Trimming pared 4 bases from V and 1 base from J, leaving 7 bases between. This CDR3 reads CASSRTGNTEAFF. Written as DNA, the CDR3 is TGTGCCAGCTCACGCACAGGGAACACTGAAGCTTTCTTT.

The chain is built from TRBV4-1 and TRBJ2-1; 9 nucleotides agree with TRBD2. The V and J ends lost 2 bases and 6 bases, in that order; junction bases with no gene match: 11. CDR1 is MGHRA, CDR2 YSYEKL, per germline. This CDR3 comprises 17 residues. The CDR3 nucleotides are TGCGCCAGCAGCCAATCGAAGACTAGCGGAGGGGGCAATGAGCAGTTCTTC. Translating it yields CASSQSKTSGGGNEQFF.

V gene TRBV6-5 combines with J gene TRBJ1-1, with 7 bases identical to TRBD1. V gave up 4 bases and J gave up 2 bases; unmatched junction bases: 7. The CDR3 length is 15 residues. The germline V gene has CDR1 MNHEY and CDR2 SVGAGI. CDR3 sequence (DNA): TGTGCCAGCAGTTCCCAAGGGGGCGGAAACACTGAAGCTTTCTTT. Translated, it gives CASSSQGGGNTEAFF.

V usage is TRBV15 and J usage is TRBJ2-2; unclear D gene. CDR3 length equals 15 residues. Germline-derived CDR1 and CDR2 are LNHNV and YYDKDF (reference sequence). Trimming shortened V by 5 bases and J by 4 bases, and 14 bases separated the two germline ends. The CDR3 coding sequence is TGTGCCACCAGCGGCTTAGAATGGAGCACCGGGGAGCTGTTTTTT. Residues: CATSGLEWSTGELFF.